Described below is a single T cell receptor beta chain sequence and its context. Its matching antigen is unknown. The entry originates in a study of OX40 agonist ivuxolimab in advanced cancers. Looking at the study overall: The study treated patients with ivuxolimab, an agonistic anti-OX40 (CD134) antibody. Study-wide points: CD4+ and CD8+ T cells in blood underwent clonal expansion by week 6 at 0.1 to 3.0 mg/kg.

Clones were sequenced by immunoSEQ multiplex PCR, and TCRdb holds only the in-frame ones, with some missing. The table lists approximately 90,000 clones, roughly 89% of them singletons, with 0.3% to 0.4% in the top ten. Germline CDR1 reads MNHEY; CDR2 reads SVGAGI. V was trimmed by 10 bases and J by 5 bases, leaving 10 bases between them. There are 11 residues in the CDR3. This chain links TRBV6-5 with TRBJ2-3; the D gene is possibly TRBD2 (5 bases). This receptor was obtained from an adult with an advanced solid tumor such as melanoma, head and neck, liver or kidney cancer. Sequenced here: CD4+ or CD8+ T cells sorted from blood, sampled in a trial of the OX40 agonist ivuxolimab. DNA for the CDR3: TGTGCCACGACGGGGAGAGATACGCAGTATTTT. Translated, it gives CATTGRDTQYF.